This T cell receptor (beta chain) appears in the sequencing data of a study of cytomegalovirus exposure and HLA in healthy donors. The germline V and J ends were trimmed by 3 bases and 4 bases, with 18 bases remaining between them. The length of the CDR3 is 16 residues. Germline CDR1 KGHSH, CDR2 LQKENI. Worth noting for this clone: Its antigen remains unknown.

It was healthy bone marrow donors who served as donors. The study's findings and limits: Cytomegalovirus-associated TCR beta chains were listed, numbering 150 to 200. A later examination showed that TCR association rates differed by HLA locus, with DRB1 most and HLA-C fewest.

PCR employed 60 Vbeta and 13 Jbeta primers. Generated by immunoSEQ multiplex PCR, the TCRdb table keeps only in-frame clones and is missing some. The sample shows some 150,000 clones, about two thirds of them seen only once. Sequencing used PBMCs. The receptor was derived from a young woman in good health and CMV-seronegative. This chain uses TRBV18 with TRBJ1-1; D perhaps matches TRBD1 (6 bases). CDR3 amino acids: CASSPSTGKRGTEAFF. The CDR3 bases are TGTGCCAGCTCACCGTCGACAGGAAAACGGGGCACTGAAGCTTTCTTT.